Presented here are 27 T cell receptor beta chains from one specimen sequenced in a study of T-cell memory formation after mild COVID-19. TCRdb processed the 5' RACE reads anew with MiXCR; each CDR3 protein has one entry. The sample carries 550,000 to 600,000 distinct CDR3 sequences, roughly 17% recorded once. The sample taken for sequencing was PBMCs or a T cell subset sorted from them (not recorded which). These receptor sequences come from an adult woman who had mild COVID-19 (a few samples of this study predate the infection). Cell type and time point are not known.

The rearrangement uses TRBV7-8 and TRBJ1-1; D is possibly TRBD1 (5 bases). The ends were cut back, 7 bases at V and 5 bases at J, with 17 bases in the middle. The CDR3 consists of 14 residues. Looked up from germline, CDR1 is SGHVS and CDR2 is FQNEAQ. CDR3 in amino acids: CASIDYTGQTEAFF. CDR3 in DNA: TGTGCCAGCATCGACTACACGGGGCAAACTGAAGCTTTCTTT.

This clonotype has a count of ten or more. The CDR3, as DNA: TGTGCCAGCAGCTTTAGGTTGAGGAACACTGAAGCTTTCTTT. Encoded protein: CASSFRLRNTEAFF. The genes are TRBV7-7 and TRBJ1-1; D is ambiguous. Germline V gene sequence: CDR1 SSHAT, CDR2 FNYEAQ (reference sequence). The V end was cut by 3 bases, the J end by 1 base, with 9 bases between. The CDR3 length is 14 residues.

This chain uses TRBV12-3 or TRBV12-4 with TRBJ1-2; possible D gene TRBD1, 6 bases. This CDR3 spans 15 amino acids. V lost 3 bases to trimming and J lost 6 bases, with 17 bases between them. Here the CDR3 DNA reads TGTGCCAGCAGTTTTTCAGGACAGAAGTTTAATGGCTACACCTTC. Translation: CASSFSGQKFNGYTF.

The chain combines TRBV7-8 with TRBJ2-5; 7 nucleotides match TRBD2. Germline CDR1 and CDR2: SGHVS and FQNEAQ. V was pared by 2 bases and J by 3 bases, with 9 bases of the junction left unmatched. This CDR3 comprises 16 residues. In nucleotides, the CDR3 is TGTGCCAGCAGCTTAAAGATCCTAGCGGTAAAAGAGACCCAGTACTTC. Translated, it gives CASSLKILAVKETQYF.

This clonotype was counted many times. The rearrangement uses TRBV4-3 and TRBJ2-7; 7 bases are shared with TRBD1. This CDR3 is built from 15 residues. J gave up 3 bases and V 4 bases, and 9 bases lay outside the gene matches. Germline V lookup: CDR1 LGHNA, CDR2 YSLEER. CDR3 sequence reads: CASSPSDRAGYEQYF. The CDR3 bases are TGCGCCAGCAGCCCAAGCGACAGGGCGGGCTACGAGCAGTACTTC.

This chain links TRBV3-1 with TRBJ2-7, with a tentative D call TRBD2 (5 bases). CDR1 is LGHDT, CDR2 YNNKEL, per germline (reference sequence). V shed 2 bases and J shed 2 bases, with 10 bases lying between them. The CDR3 covers 14 residues. The CDR3 DNA reads as TGTGCCAGCAGCCAAAACGGGAATGCCTACGAGCAGTACTTC. Translation gives CASSQNGNAYEQYF.

The table lists this clonotype with a few counts. V usage is TRBV4-2 and J usage is TRBJ2-1; a possible D gene is TRBD2 (5 bases). Trimming cost V 0 bases and J 11 bases, with 23 bases left between them. Germline V CDR1 and CDR2: LGHNA, YNFKEQ. This CDR3 has 17 amino acids. This chain's CDR3 is CASSQDEDRASPLKQFF. For the CDR3, the DNA is TGTGCCAGCAGCCAAGATGAGGATCGGGCTAGCCCGCTGAAGCAGTTCTTC.

This clonotype has a handful of counts. This chain uses TRBV5-1 with TRBJ2-1, with a possible D match to TRBD2 (5 bases). The CDR3 length is 14 residues. Germline V gene data show CDR1 as SGHRS and CDR2 as YFSETQ. V dropped 4 bases and J dropped 5 bases, with 13 bases sitting between them. The CDR3 loop reads CASSSMDGNNEQFF. The CDR3 DNA reads as TGCGCCAGCAGCAGTATGGACGGGAACAATGAGCAGTTCTTC.

In nucleotides, the CDR3 is TGTGCCATCAGGGGGCCCCAAGAGACCCAGTACTTC. It encodes CAIRGPQETQYF. The V gene is TRBV10-3, the J gene TRBJ2-5, with D possibly being TRBD1 (5 bases). CDR3 length: 12 amino acids. CDR1 and CDR2 (germline): ENHRY, SYGVKD. Trimming cost V 6 bases and J 1 base, with 6 bases left between them.

The sample holds a few counts of this clonotype. The chain combines TRBV12-3 or TRBV12-4 with TRBJ2-6, with 8 positions matching TRBD1. The CDR3 extends over 20 amino acids. The V and J ends lost 7 bases and 2 bases, in that order; junction bases with no gene match: 19. CDR3 sequence reads: CASTQVLKRTGITGANVLTF. For the CDR3, the DNA is TGTGCCAGCACCCAAGTTTTGAAGAGGACAGGGATAACTGGGGCCAACGTCCTGACTTTC.

The gene calls are TRBV18 and TRBJ2-3; D unresolved. The ends were cut back, 0 bases at V and 2 bases at J, with 6 bases in the middle. CDR1 and CDR2 (germline): KGHSH, LQKENI. The CDR3 is 14 residues long. CDR3 coding DNA: TGTGCCAGCTCACCACCCTCATACACAGATACGCAGTATTTT. Translation: CASSPPSYTDTQYF.

There are a few counts of this clonotype. This chain uses TRBV6-5 with TRBJ2-1; TRBD2 matches at 8 bases. Germline assignment: CDR1 MNHEY and CDR2 SVGAGI. This CDR3 contains 15 residues. With 5 bases clipped from V and 4 bases from J, the junction kept 7 bases outside the gene matches. Written as DNA, the CDR3 is TGTGCCAGCAGTCGACTTAGCGGGACTTACAATGAGCAGTTCTTC. Translated, it gives CASSRLSGTYNEQFF.

This clonotype was recorded only once. This CDR3 reads CATRGGEDTQYF. The CDR3 DNA sequence: TGTGCCACCCGGGGGGGGGAGGATACGCAGTATTTT. This chain uses TRBV10-3 with TRBJ2-3; TRBD2 matches at 8 bases. Unmatched junction bases numbered 6, after V lost 10 bases and J lost 6 bases. The CDR3 extends over 12 amino acids. Germline CDR1 is ENHRY and CDR2 is SYGVKD.

The gene calls are TRBV7-2 and TRBJ2-2; D not certain. Germline V CDR1 and CDR2: SGHTA, FQGNSA. V was cut by 6 bases and J by 2 bases, with 13 bases left in between. The CDR3 contains 15 residues. The CDR3 protein is CASSRKAGNTGELFF. In nucleotides, the CDR3 is TGTGCCAGCAGTCGGAAGGCTGGTAACACCGGGGAGCTGTTTTTT.

This clonotype was counted a few times. The chain couples TRBV11-2 to TRBJ2-2, with 8 bases identical to TRBD2. CDR3 length: 17 residues. Germline CDR1 SGHAT, CDR2 FQNNGV. V trimming: 4 bases; J trimming: 0 bases; junction bases outside the gene matches: 7. The CDR3 region has the DNA TGTGCCAGCAGCTCAAACCCGGGACTAGCGAACACCGGGGAGCTGTTTTTT. This translates into CASSSNPGLANTGELFF. The complete variable domain, with remaining parts taken from reference TRBV11-2 and TRBJ2-2, reads EAGVAQSPRYKIIEKRQSVAFWCNPISGHATLYWYQQILGQGPKLLIQFQNNGVVDDSQLPKDRFSAERLKGVDSTLKIQPAKLEDSAVYLCASSSNPGLANTGELFFGEGSRLTVL.

The gene calls are TRBV5-1 and TRBJ2-7; D is perhaps TRBD2 (6 bases). The ends were cut back, 4 bases at V and 6 bases at J, with 11 bases in the middle. The V gene's germline CDR1 is SGHRS and CDR2 YFSETQ. The CDR3 length is 12 residues. The CDR3 DNA reads TGCGCCAGCAGCGGGGGGTCCACCGAGCAGTACTTC. This codes for CASSGGSTEQYF.

V usage is TRBV20-1 and J usage is TRBJ2-1; 13 bases are shared with TRBD2. There are 14 residues in the CDR3. Trimming removed 1 base from V and 13 bases from J; junction bases left unmatched: 7. Germline V gene lookup returns CDR1 DFQATT and CDR2 SNEGSKA (reference sequence). The CDR3 DNA follows: TGCAGTGCTAGAGGGACTAGCGGGAGCTTGGATCAGTTCTTC. It encodes CSARGTSGSLDQFF.

The rearrangement uses TRBV9 and TRBJ2-3; D gene ambiguous. CDR3 length equals 13 residues. Trimming stripped 3 bases from V and 1 base from J, with 6 bases between. Germline values: CDR1 SGDLS, CDR2 YYNGEE. Written as DNA, the CDR3 is TGTGCCAGCAGCGGTGGGCGCACAGATACGCAGTATTTT. It is translated as CASSGGRTDTQYF. Supplemented by reference TRBV9 and TRBJ2-3, the full variable domain reads DSGVTQTPKHLITATGQRVTLRCSPRSGDLSVYWYQQSLDQGLQFLIQYYNGEERAKGNILERFSAQQFPDLHSELNLSSLELGDSALYFCASSGGRTDTQYFGPGTRLTVL.

The rearrangement uses TRBV4-3 and TRBJ2-3; D not certain. V was trimmed by 0 bases and J by 9 bases, leaving 7 bases between them. CDR1 and CDR2 (germline): LGHNA, YSLEER. The CDR3 length is 12 residues. This CDR3 reads CASSQDSGTQYF. CDR3 coding DNA: TGCGCCAGCAGCCAAGATTCCGGGACGCAGTATTTT.

The chain couples TRBV7-6 to TRBJ2-1; 7 bases are shared with TRBD1. CDR3 length: 14 amino acids. Germline values: CDR1 SGHVS, CDR2 FNYEAQ. The junction had 2 bases not matched to a gene; V was cut back by 1 base and J by 5 bases. CDR3 nucleotides: TGTGCCAGCAGCTTAGACAGGGGCCACAATGAGCAGTTCTTC. Translated: CASSLDRGHNEQFF.

The chain has TRBV13 and TRBJ2-7; D remains ambiguous. CDR1 and CDR2 from the germline V gene are PRHDT and FYEKMQ (reference sequence). Trimming shortened V by 5 bases and J by 0 bases, and 11 bases separated the two germline ends. The CDR3 is 14 amino acids. The CDR3, as DNA: TGTGCCAGCAGCGCCTTCGTGAGCTCCTACGAGCAGTACTTC. Amino acid sequence: CASSAFVSSYEQYF.

The table lists this clonotype with a few counts. V gene TRBV19 combines with J gene TRBJ2-7, with D perhaps TRBD1 or TRBD2 (6 bases each). V dropped 1 base and J dropped 4 bases, with 20 bases sitting between them. Germline assignment: CDR1 LNHDA and CDR2 SQIVND (reference sequence). The CDR3 spans 17 residues. This CDR3 reads CASSIAPFRGDIYEQYF. CDR3 sequence (DNA): TGTGCCAGTAGTATAGCCCCATTCCGCGGGGACATTTACGAGCAGTACTTC. The whole variable domain, filled in from reference TRBV19 and TRBJ2-7, reads DGGITQSPKYLFRKEGQNVTLSCEQNLNHDAMYWYRQDPGQGLRLIYYSQIVNDFQKGDIAEGYSVSREKKESFPLTVTSAQKNPTAFYLCASSIAPFRGDIYEQYFGPGTRLTVT.

Concerning this clonotype itself: One end of the junction varies from germline; a read error may be responsible. Here the CDR3 DNA reads TGTGCCTGGAGGCCCACTAGCAGAGATACGCAGTATTTT. As protein: CAWRPTSRDTQYF. The rearrangement uses TRBV30 and TRBJ2-3; tentatively, D is TRBD2 (6 bases). The CDR3 totals 13 residues. Germline lookup yields CDR1 GTSNPN and CDR2 SVGIG (reference sequence).

The chain is built from TRBV4-3 and TRBJ1-1, with a possible D match to TRBD1 (5 bases). The CDR3 loop spans 15 amino acids. CDR1 and CDR2 (germline): LGHNA, YSLEER. The ends were cut back, 1 base at V and 7 bases at J, with 16 bases in the middle. The DNA of the CDR3 is TGCGCCAGCAGCCAAGGTGCGGCAGGGAGGGATGAAGCTTTCTTT. Its protein is CASSQGAAGRDEAFF.

The chain links TRBV4-1 to TRBJ2-5; tentative D call: TRBD2 (6 bases). Trimming cost V 1 base and J 5 bases, with 14 bases left between them. The CDR3 loop spans 15 amino acids. Germline V lookup: CDR1 MGHRA, CDR2 YSYEKL. CDR3 amino acids: CASSQVGLRGETQYF. In DNA, the CDR3 is TGCGCCAGCAGCCAAGTCGGGTTACGGGGGGAGACCCAGTACTTC.

This rearrangement joins TRBV7-9 to TRBJ2-5; the D is unclear. CDR3 length: 14 residues. Trimming removed 4 bases at V and 2 bases at J, with 11 bases between. Germline CDR1 and CDR2: SEHNR and FQNEAQ (reference sequence). CDR3 bases: TGTGCCAGCAGCTACGACATCCGGCAAGAGACCCAGTACTTC. It translates to CASSYDIRQETQYF. Looking up the rest from reference TRBV7-9 and TRBJ2-5 gives the full variable domain: DTGVSQNPRHKITKRGQNVTFRCDPISEHNRLYWYRQTLGQGPEFLTYFQNEAQLEKSRLLSDRFSAERPKGSFSTLEIQRTEQGDSAMYLCASSYDIRQETQYFGPGTRLLVL.

This chain joins TRBV19 and TRBJ1-1, with 7 positions matching TRBD1. J gave up 5 bases and V 9 bases, and 12 bases lay outside the gene matches. Germline V gene data show CDR1 as LNHDA and CDR2 as SQIVND (reference sequence). This CDR3 comprises 14 residues. CDR3 loop: CASRDSSERTEAFF. The CDR3 nucleotides read TGTGCCAGCAGGGACAGCTCCGAACGGACTGAAGCTTTCTTT.